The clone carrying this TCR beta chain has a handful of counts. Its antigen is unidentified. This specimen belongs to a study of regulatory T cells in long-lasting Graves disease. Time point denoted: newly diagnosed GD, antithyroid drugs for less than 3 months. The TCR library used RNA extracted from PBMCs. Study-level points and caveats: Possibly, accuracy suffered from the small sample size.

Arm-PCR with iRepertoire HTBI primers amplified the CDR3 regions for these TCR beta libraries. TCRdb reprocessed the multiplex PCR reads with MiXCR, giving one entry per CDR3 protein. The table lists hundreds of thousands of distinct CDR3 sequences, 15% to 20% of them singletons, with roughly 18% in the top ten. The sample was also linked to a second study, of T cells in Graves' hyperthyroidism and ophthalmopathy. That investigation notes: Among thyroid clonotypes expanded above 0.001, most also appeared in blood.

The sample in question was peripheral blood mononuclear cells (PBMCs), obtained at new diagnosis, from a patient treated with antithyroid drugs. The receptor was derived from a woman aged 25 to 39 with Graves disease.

The CDR3 is CASSQEFSILYGYTF. The CDR3 coding sequence is TGTGCCAGCAGCCAAGAATTCAGTATTCTCTATGGCTACACCTTC. The chain uses TRBV3-1 and TRBJ1-2; no firm D call. V was pared by 0 bases and J by 4 bases, with 12 bases between. The CDR3 is 15 amino acids. CDR1 is LGHDT, CDR2 YNNKEL, per germline (reference sequence).